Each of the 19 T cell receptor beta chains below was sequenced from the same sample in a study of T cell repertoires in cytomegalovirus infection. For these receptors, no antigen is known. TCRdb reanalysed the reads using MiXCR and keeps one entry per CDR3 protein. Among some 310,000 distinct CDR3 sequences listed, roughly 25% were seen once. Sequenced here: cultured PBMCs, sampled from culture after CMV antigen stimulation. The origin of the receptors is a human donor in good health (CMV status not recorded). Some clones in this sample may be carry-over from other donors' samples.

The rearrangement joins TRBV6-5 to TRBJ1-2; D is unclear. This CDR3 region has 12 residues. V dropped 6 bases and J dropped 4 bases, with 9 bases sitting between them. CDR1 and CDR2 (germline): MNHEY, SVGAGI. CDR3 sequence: CASSRTAYGYTF. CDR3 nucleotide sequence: TGTGCCAGCAGCAGGACGGCCTATGGCTACACCTTC.

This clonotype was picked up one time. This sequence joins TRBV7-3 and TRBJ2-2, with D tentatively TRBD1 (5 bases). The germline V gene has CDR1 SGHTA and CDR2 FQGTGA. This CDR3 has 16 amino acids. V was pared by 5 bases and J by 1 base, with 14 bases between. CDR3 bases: TGTGCCAGCAGCCCGCGGTGGCAGGGGAACACCGGGGAGCTGTTTTTT. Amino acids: CASSPRWQGNTGELFF.

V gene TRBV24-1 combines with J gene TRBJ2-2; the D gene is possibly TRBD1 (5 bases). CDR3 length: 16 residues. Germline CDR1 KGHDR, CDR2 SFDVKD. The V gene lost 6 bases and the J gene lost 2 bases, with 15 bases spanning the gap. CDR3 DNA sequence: TGTGCCACCAGTTTAACCGGACGGACAAACACCGGGGAGCTGTTTTTT. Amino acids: CATSLTGRTNTGELFF.

Here the CDR3 reads CASSDSLYGRLYNEQFF. The CDR3 DNA reads TGTGCCAGCAGCGACTCCCTCTACGGGAGGTTATACAATGAGCAGTTCTTC. The gene calls are TRBV14 and TRBJ2-1; 7 bases are shared with TRBD2. V gave up 5 bases and J gave up 4 bases; unmatched junction bases: 14. The CDR3 contains 17 residues. The germline V gene encodes CDR1 SGHDN and CDR2 FVKESK.

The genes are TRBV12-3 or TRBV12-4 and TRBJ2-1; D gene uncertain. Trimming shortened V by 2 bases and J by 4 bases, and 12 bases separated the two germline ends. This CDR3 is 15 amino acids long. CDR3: CASSLNPVVYNEQFF. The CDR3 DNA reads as TGTGCCAGCAGTTTAAATCCCGTAGTGTACAATGAGCAGTTCTTC.

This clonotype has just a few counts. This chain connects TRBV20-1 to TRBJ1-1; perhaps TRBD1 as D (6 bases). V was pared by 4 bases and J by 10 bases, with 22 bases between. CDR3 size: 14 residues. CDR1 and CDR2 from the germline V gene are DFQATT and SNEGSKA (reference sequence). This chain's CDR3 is CSAMQGPTAWRAFF. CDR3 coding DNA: TGCAGTGCTATGCAGGGGCCCACGGCTTGGCGAGCTTTCTTT.

CDR3 loop: CASSYKEREQYV. The CDR3 DNA reads TGTGCCAGCAGTTACAAAGAACGCGAGCAGTACGTC. The rearrangement links TRBV6-2 or TRBV6-3 to TRBJ2-7; D is undetermined. Germline-derived CDR1 and CDR2 are MNHEY and SVGEGT. The CDR3 contains 12 residues. Trimming pared 2 bases from V and 6 bases from J, leaving 8 bases between.

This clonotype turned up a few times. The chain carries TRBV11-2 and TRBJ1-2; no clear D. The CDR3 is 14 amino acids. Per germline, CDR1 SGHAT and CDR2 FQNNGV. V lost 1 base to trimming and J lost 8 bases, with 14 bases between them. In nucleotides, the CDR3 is TGTGCCAGCAGCTTAGTATCCGGGGTCTTCGGCTACACCTTC. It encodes CASSLVSGVFGYTF. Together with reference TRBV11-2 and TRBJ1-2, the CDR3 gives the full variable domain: EAGVAQSPRYKIIEKRQSVAFWCNPISGHATLYWYQQILGQGPKLLIQFQNNGVVDDSQLPKDRFSAERLKGVDSTLKIQPAKLEDSAVYLCASSLVSGVFGYTFGSGTRLTVV.

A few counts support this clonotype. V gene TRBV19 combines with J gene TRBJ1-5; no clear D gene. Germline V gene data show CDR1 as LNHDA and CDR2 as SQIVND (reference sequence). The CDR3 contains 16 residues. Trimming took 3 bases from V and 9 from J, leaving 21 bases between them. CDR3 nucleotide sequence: TGTGCCAGTAGTATTTTGTCGGACGGGCGGGAGCCGCCCCAGCATTTT. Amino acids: CASSILSDGREPPQHF.

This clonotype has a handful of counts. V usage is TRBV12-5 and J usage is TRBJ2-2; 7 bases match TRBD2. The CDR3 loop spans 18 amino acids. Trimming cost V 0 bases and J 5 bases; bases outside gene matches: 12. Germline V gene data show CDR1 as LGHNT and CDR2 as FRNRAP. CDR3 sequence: CASGLVRSAGVRTGELFF. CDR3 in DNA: TGTGCTAGTGGTTTGGTACGATCGGCGGGAGTACGGACCGGGGAGCTGTTTTTT. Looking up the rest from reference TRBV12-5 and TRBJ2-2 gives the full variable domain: DARVTQTPRHKVTEMGQEVTMRCQPILGHNTVFWYRQTMMQGLELLAYFRNRAPLDDSGMPKDRFSAEMPDATLATLKIQPSEPRDSAVYFCASGLVRSAGVRTGELFFGEGSRLTVL.

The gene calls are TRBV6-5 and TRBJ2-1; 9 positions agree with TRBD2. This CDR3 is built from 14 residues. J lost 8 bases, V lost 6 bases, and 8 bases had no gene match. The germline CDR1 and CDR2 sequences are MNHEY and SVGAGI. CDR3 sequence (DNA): TGTGCCAGCAGGGGGCTAGCGGGACCGTATGAGCAGTTCTTC. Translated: CASRGLAGPYEQFF.

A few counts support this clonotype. CDR3 sequence: CASSLETPSPDTQYF. In DNA, the CDR3 is TGTGCCAGCAGTTTAGAGACTCCATCGCCAGATACGCAGTATTTT. The chain joins TRBV28 to TRBJ2-3; D is uncertain. Germline CDR1 is MDHEN and CDR2 is SYDVKM. The CDR3 has 15 amino acids. Between the trimmed V and J ends, which lost 2 bases and 4 bases, there was a span of 13 bases.

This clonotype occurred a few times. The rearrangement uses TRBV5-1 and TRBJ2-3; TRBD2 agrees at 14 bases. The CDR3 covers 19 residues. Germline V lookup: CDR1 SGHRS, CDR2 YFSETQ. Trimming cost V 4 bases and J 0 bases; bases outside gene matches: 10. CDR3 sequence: CASSAGLAGGRASTDTQYF. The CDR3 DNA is TGCGCCAGCAGCGCCGGACTAGCGGGAGGTCGTGCTAGCACAGATACGCAGTATTTT.

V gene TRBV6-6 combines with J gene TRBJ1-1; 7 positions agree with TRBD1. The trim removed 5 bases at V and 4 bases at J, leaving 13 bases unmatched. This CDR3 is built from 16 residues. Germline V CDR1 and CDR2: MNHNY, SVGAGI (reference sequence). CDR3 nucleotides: TGTGCCAGCAGTGACCCCCCCCAGGGGGGATCCACTGAAGCTTTCTTT. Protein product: CASSDPPQGGSTEAFF.

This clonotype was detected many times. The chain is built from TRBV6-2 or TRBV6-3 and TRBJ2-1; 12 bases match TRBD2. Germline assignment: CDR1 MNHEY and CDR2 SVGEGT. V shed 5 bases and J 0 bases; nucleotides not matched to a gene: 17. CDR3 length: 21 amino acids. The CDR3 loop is CASSLTSGRPRAESSYNEQFF. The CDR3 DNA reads TGTGCCAGCAGTCTTACTAGCGGGAGGCCCCGGGCAGAGAGCTCCTACAATGAGCAGTTCTTC.

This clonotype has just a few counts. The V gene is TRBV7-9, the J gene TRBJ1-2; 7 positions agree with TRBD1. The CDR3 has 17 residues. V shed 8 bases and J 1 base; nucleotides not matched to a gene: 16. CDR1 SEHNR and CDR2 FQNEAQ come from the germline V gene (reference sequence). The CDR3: CASQQTGTGLGNYGYTF. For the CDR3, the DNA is TGTGCCAGCCAGCAGACAGGGACCGGGTTGGGTAACTATGGCTACACCTTC. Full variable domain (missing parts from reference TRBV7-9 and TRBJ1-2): DTGVSQNPRHKITKRGQNVTFRCDPISEHNRLYWYRQTLGQGPEFLTYFQNEAQLEKSRLLSDRFSAERPKGSFSTLEIQRTEQGDSAMYLCASQQTGTGLGNYGYTFGSGTRLTVV.

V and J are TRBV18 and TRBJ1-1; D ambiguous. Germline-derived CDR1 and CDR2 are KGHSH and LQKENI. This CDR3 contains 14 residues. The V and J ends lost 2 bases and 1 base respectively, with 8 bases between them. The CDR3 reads CASSPAIQNTEAFF. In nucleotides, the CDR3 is TGTGCCAGCTCACCAGCTATACAGAACACTGAAGCTTTCTTT.

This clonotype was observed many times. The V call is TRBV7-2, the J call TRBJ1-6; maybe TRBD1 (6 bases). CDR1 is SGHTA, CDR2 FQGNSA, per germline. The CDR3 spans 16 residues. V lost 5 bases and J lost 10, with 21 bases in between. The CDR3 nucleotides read TGTGCCAGCAGCGCTCTGGCGGCAGGGGTAAACTCACCCCTCCACTTT. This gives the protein CASSALAAGVNSPLHF.

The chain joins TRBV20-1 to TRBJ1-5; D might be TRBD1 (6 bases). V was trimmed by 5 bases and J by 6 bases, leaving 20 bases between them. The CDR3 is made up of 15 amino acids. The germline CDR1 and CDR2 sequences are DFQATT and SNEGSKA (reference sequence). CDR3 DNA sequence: TGCAGTGCTTCATCCCGGGACACCTGGATTCAGCCCCAGCATTTT. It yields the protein CSASSRDTWIQPQHF.